This T cell receptor beta chain is from a study of blood T cell repertoires in COVID-19 (dated by TCRdb to about 2020). With respect to the entire study: Collaborator samples came from the United States, Italy and Spain and covered acute and convalescent phases of COVID-19. Sample metadata almost always included a de-identified subject ID, COVID-19 status, age in years and sex. The samples were drawn from two sources: the first 160 participants of the ongoing ImmuneRACE study, and 1,000 to 1,500 subjects contributed by 6 global collaborators. Subjects who had been exposed to COVID-19, were actively infected with it, or had recovered from it provided the deeply sampled blood TCRbeta repertoires that made up the dataset. The repertoires were made available in a free public database intended to serve as a resource for research on the immune response to SARS-CoV-2. Where available, HLA class I and class II types were obtained from metadata supplied by the sample provider rather than from assay-based typing. The prospective study material was composed of cDNA or gDNA derived from T cells, B-cell-depleted T cells, or PBMCs.

Paper-wide results and their limitations: How much clinical and demographic metadata was included differed by source and by participant, and the metadata was provided uncurated.

Whole blood was collected in K2EDTA tubes by collaborating institutions according to the institutions' own protocols. For TCRbeta analysis, collaborators shipped samples as frozen whole blood, isolated PBMCs, or DNA extracted from either of those sample types. The CDR3 spans 12 residues, from the cysteine through the phenylalanine. CDR3 DNA only is kept here, 36 bases in frame from base 1. CDR1 and CDR2 are drawn from the germline V gene: SGHTA, FQGNSA. V trim: 3 bases; J trim: 12 bases; unmatched bases: 5. TCRbeta CDR3 regions were amplified from genomic DNA using the immunoSEQ Assay, a bias-controlled multiplex PCR. For the original study's pipeline: The number of nucleated cells in each sample was estimated from the amplification of reference gene primers within the assay. To quantify the absolute abundance of each unique TCRbeta CDR3 rearrangement, sequence reads were collapsed and filtered. For each sample, productive Simpson clonality was calculated by taking the square root of Simpson's diversity index across productive rearrangements. TCRdb obtained this table from immuneACCESS and retained in-frame rearrangements with V and J assigned. These tables miss some clones; where compared with another copy, unresolved V genes account for less than half of the shortfall, and the remainder is unexplained. From that table come the V and J calls and clone size; the DNA was used to work out D and trimming. The sample records roughly 140,000 clones, 65% to 90% of which are singletons. The ten largest account for more than 3% of the sample.

A word on this clone: Its target antigen remains unknown. Per-base qualities were not stored, and no clone one base away is much larger.

The sequenced material came from peripheral blood. This receptor chain uses TRBV7-2 and TRBJ2-1, with 7 bases aligning to TRBD2. This TCR derives from a man in his sixties or seventies with acute or convalescent COVID-19. The nucleotide sequence reads TGTGCCAGCAGCTTGGGTAGCGGGTGGCAGTTCTTC. This codes for CASSLGSGWQFF.